This passage covers 14 T cell receptor beta chains from one sample sequenced in a study of human T cells and chemical hapten exposure. TCRdb reprocessed the RACE reads via MiXCR and lists one record per CDR3 protein. The sample has tens of thousands of distinct CDR3 sequences, roughly 3.3% seen once. The time point was: patch test 2, 6 weeks after DPC sensitization. Treatment reported: therapeutic diphenylcyclopropenone sensitization with weekly scalp DPC. Source: whole blood, taken in connection with sensitization to the hapten diphenylcyclopropenone (DPC). The source is a man in his forties with alopecia areata. Some clones in this sample may be carry-over from other donors' samples.

The sample holds many counts of this clonotype. The V and J genes are TRBV9 and TRBJ2-7; TRBD2 agrees at 9 bases. Germline V gene lookup returns CDR1 SGDLS and CDR2 YYNGEE. Germline trimming cut 4 bases from V and 5 bases from J; bases unmatched to any gene: 10. This CDR3 contains 15 residues. CDR3 protein: CASSPVGAGGDEQYF. Here the CDR3 DNA reads TGTGCCAGCAGCCCCGTGGGGGCGGGAGGGGACGAGCAGTACTTC. The entire variable domain, with the rest obtained from reference TRBV9 and TRBJ2-7, is as follows: DSGVTQTPKHLITATGQRVTLRCSPRSGDLSVYWYQQSLDQGLQFLIQYYNGEERAKGNILERFSAQQFPDLHSELNLSSLELGDSALYFCASSPVGAGGDEQYFGPGTRLTVT.

In this sample, this clonotype turned up many times. The chain carries TRBV18 and TRBJ2-4; 10 bases align to TRBD2. V shed 3 bases and J 0 bases; nucleotides not matched to a gene: 5. The V gene's germline CDR1 is KGHSH and CDR2 LQKENI. The CDR3 is 17 residues long. Here the CDR3 reads CASSPWTSGLAKNIQYF. The CDR3 region has the DNA TGTGCCAGCTCACCGTGGACTAGCGGACTAGCCAAAAACATTCAGTACTTC. The full variable domain, completed using reference TRBV18 and TRBJ2-4, is NAGVMQNPRHLVRRRGQEARLRCSPMKGHSHVYWYRQLPEEGLKFMVYLQKENIIDESGMPKERFSAEFPKEGPSILRIQQVVRGDSAAYFCASSPWTSGLAKNIQYFGAGTRLSVL.

The chain carries TRBV28 and TRBJ2-3; the D gene is possibly TRBD1 (5 bases). V lost 2 bases and J 5 bases, leaving 5 bases between the germline ends. Germline values: CDR1 MDHEN, CDR2 SYDVKM. The CDR3 is made up of 12 amino acids. The CDR3 is CASSLQGDTQYF. The CDR3 region has the DNA TGTGCCAGCAGTTTACAGGGAGATACGCAGTATTTT. Full variable domain (rest looked up from reference TRBV28 and TRBJ2-3): DVKVTQSSRYLVKRTGEKVFLECVQDMDHENMFWYRQDPGLGLRLIYFSYDVKMKEKGDIPEGYSVSREKKERFSLILESASTNQTSMYLCASSLQGDTQYFGPGTRLTVL.

The sample holds a few counts of this clonotype. This chain links TRBV25-1 with TRBJ2-5; 12 bases align to TRBD2. Per the germline V gene, CDR1 is MGHDK and CDR2 is SYGVNS. Losses at the gene ends were 3 bases for V and 5 bases for J; bases not matched to a gene: 10. This CDR3 spans 17 amino acids. The CDR3 coding sequence is TGTGCCAGCAGTGAGGTATCTAGCGGGAGGGCCGAGGAGACCCAGTACTTC. It specifies CASSEVSSGRAEETQYF.

This clonotype was seen only a few times. V usage is TRBV30 and J usage is TRBJ2-7, with 13 positions matching TRBD2. Looked up from germline, CDR1 is GTSNPN and CDR2 is SVGIG (reference sequence). The trim removed 2 bases at V and 6 bases at J, leaving 25 bases unmatched. The CDR3 covers 21 residues. CDR3 amino acids: CAWSSMRAFSPGLAGSVEQYF. The DNA for the CDR3 is TGTGCCTGGAGTTCCATGAGGGCATTTTCGCCGGGACTAGCGGGGTCGGTCGAGCAGTACTTC.

This clonotype was picked up many times. This rearrangement joins TRBV30 to TRBJ1-5; tentative D call: TRBD1 (5 bases). With 5 bases removed from V and 9 bases from J, the gap between germline ends came to 17 bases. This CDR3 region has 13 residues. The V gene's germline CDR1 is GTSNPN and CDR2 SVGIG (reference sequence). CDR3 sequence reads: CAWSGQGLGPQHF. The CDR3 region has the DNA TGTGCCTGGTCGGGGCAGGGTTTGGGGCCCCAGCATTTT.

In its sample, this clonotype was seen many times. V gene TRBV25-1 combines with J gene TRBJ2-1; TRBD2 is a possible D gene (6 bases). The CDR3 totals 15 residues. Per germline, CDR1 MGHDK and CDR2 SYGVNS. With 3 bases removed from V and 5 bases from J, the gap between germline ends came to 14 bases. CDR3 region: CASSEGSGVDNEQFF. CDR3 nucleotide sequence: TGTGCCAGCAGTGAGGGTAGCGGCGTAGACAATGAGCAGTTCTTC.

This clonotype was detected ten times or more. This chain joins TRBV5-1 and TRBJ2-3; 7 bases agree with TRBD2. Germline V gene data show CDR1 as SGHRS and CDR2 as YFSETQ. The trim removed 4 bases at V and 2 bases at J, leaving 4 bases unmatched. CDR3 size: 14 residues. CDR3 region: CASSPGLDTDTQYF. CDR3 in DNA: TGCGCCAGCAGCCCTGGACTAGACACAGATACGCAGTATTTT.

This chain joins TRBV6-1 and TRBJ2-7, with 8 bases aligning to TRBD1. The length of the CDR3 is 19 residues. In germline, CDR1 is MNHNS, CDR2 SASEGT. V trimming: 2 bases; J trimming: 0 bases; junction bases outside the gene matches: 15. CDR3 protein: CASSERNRGLSESSYEQYF. Here the CDR3 DNA reads TGTGCCAGCAGTGAACGGAACAGGGGGTTGTCGGAGAGCTCCTACGAGCAGTACTTC.

This rearrangement joins TRBV25-1 to TRBJ1-5; tentatively, D is TRBD1 (5 bases). The V gene lost 1 base and the J gene lost 5 bases, with 9 bases spanning the gap. CDR1 is MGHDK, CDR2 SYGVNS, per germline. CDR3 length equals 14 residues. The CDR3 DNA reads TGTGCCAGCAGTGAATCTTCAGGGCATCAGCCCCAGCATTTT. Its protein is CASSESSGHQPQHF.

This clonotype appeared many times. The CDR3 region is CASSVGGQGTEAFF. The CDR3 DNA is TGTGCCAGCAGCGTAGGGGGACAGGGGACAGAAGCTTTCTTT. This chain joins TRBV9 and TRBJ1-1, with 10 nucleotides matching TRBD1. The germline V gene encodes CDR1 SGDLS and CDR2 YYNGEE. The V gene end was trimmed by 0 bases and the J gene end by 8 bases; junction bases not matched to a gene: 4. The CDR3 is made up of 14 amino acids.

This clonotype showed up many times. The rearrangement uses TRBV5-5 and TRBJ1-5; D not certain. Trimming stripped 2 bases from V and 1 base from J, with 4 bases between. The CDR3 runs to 13 residues. CDR1 is SGHKS, CDR2 YYEKEE, per germline (reference sequence). CDR3 DNA sequence: TGTGCCAGCAGCTTTTGGAGCAATCAGCCCCAGCATTTT. Translation: CASSFWSNQPQHF. Using reference TRBV5-5 and TRBJ1-5 for the parts outside the CDR3, the full variable domain is DAGVTQSPTHLIKTRGQQVTLRCSPISGHKSVSWYQQVLGQGPQFIFQYYEKEERGRGNFPDRFSARQFPNYSSELNVNALLLGDSALYLCASSFWSNQPQHFGDGTRLSIL.

The rearrangement joins TRBV20-1 to TRBJ1-5, with D possibly matching TRBD1 (6 bases). The V gene's germline CDR1 is DFQATT and CDR2 SNEGSKA (reference sequence). CDR3 size: 14 residues. The DNA for the CDR3 is TGCAGCGCCCGGACACAGGGTTCAAATCAGCCCCAGCATTTT. Protein product: CSARTQGSNQPQHF.

This clonotype appeared many times. The rearrangement links TRBV6-2 or TRBV6-3 to TRBJ2-5; maybe TRBD1 (6 bases). The CDR3 has 14 residues. V dropped 4 bases and J dropped 5 bases, with 14 bases sitting between them. CDR1 and CDR2 from the germline V gene are MNHEY and SVGEGT. CDR3 protein: CASSFRGRGETQYF. Written as DNA, the CDR3 is TGTGCCAGCAGTTTCAGGGGTCGTGGGGAGACCCAGTACTTC.